This paragraph covers one T cell receptor beta chain sequence. This clone is deemed medium-sized (0.01 to 0.1%). Its target antigen remains unknown. Base quality data are lacking; no much larger clone is found one base away. The data were taken from a study of OX40 agonist ivuxolimab in advanced cancers. Study-level background: The costimulatory receptor OX40 (CD134) was targeted by ivuxolimab, a fully human IgG2 agonistic monoclonal antibody. A male proportion of nearly 85% and a mean age of roughly 58 years, ranging from roughly 23 to 90, were recorded for the dose-escalation cohort. Partial responses were achieved by three dose-escalation patients, of whom one had hepatocellular carcinoma and two had cutaneous melanoma. Peripheral TCRbeta sequencing was intended to test whether TCR sequence diversity was altered and clonal T-cell expansion was caused by ivuxolimab. Of the roughly 50 dose-escalation patients, hepatocellular carcinoma was present in some 19, melanoma in approximately 15, renal cell carcinoma in 9 and head and neck cancer in 9. Prior anti-PD-1, anti-PD-L1 or anti-CTLA-4 therapy was permitted, and checkpoint inhibitors had been received by approximately 39% of dose-escalation patients. Intravenous ivuxolimab was administered to patients every 2 weeks at six dose levels: 0.01, 0.1, 0.3, 1.5, 3 and 10 mg/kg. The paper covers the monotherapy dose-escalation part of the phase I ivuxolimab trial, which included N ≈ 50 patients.

There are 18 amino acids in the CDR3, from cysteine to phenylalanine inclusive. The read is trimmed to its CDR3 DNA, 54 bases read in frame from base 1. The germline V gene (reference sequence) sets CDR1 to LNHDA and CDR2 to SQIVND. V ends up 0 bases short and J 3 bases short, with an unmatched junction base count of 7. The trial excluded patients who had a history of autoimmune disease or were on systemic immunosuppression. Peripheral blood for TCR sequencing was collected from all dose cohorts at baseline, on cycle 4 day 1, and on cycle 7 day 1. The samples were taken from a phase I, first-in-human, multicenter, open-label dose-escalation trial of ivuxolimab. Adults with locally advanced or metastatic melanoma, renal cell carcinoma, hepatocellular carcinoma or head and neck squamous cell carcinoma were enrolled in the trial. Before TCR sequencing, CD4+ T cells and CD8+ T cells from peripheral blood were sorted into separate populations.

Genomic DNA was extracted from sorted cells for sequencing of the TCRbeta CDR3 region. The immunoSEQ Assay was used to sequence the TCRbeta CDR3 regions. TCRdb took this table from immuneACCESS and kept in-frame rearrangements with V and J called. Such tables lack part of the clones; where checked against another copy, unresolved V genes explain under half of the gap, and the rest is unexplained. The sample includes roughly 70,000 clones, with 87% observed a single time. The top ten clones comprise 2.8% of the sample. Broad study findings and their caveats: Clonal expansion of both CD4+ and CD8+ blood T cells was observed from baseline to week 6 at doses 0.1 to 3.0 mg/kg. After ivuxolimab, CD8+ T cells had more expanded clones than CD4+ T cells on average. Low levels of normalized T-cell clonal expansion were also shown by some nonresponding patients. Which antigens the clonally expanded peripheral T cells were specific for was not determined. Partial responders in the 0.1-3.0 mg/kg groups had among the lowest normalized peripheral clonal expansion, especially among CD8+ T cells.

Recombination connected TRBV19 to TRBJ2-1, with 11 middle bases fitting TRBD2. This clonotype was obtained from an adult with an advanced solid tumor such as melanoma, head and neck, liver or kidney cancer. Material: CD4+ or CD8+ T cells sorted from blood, obtained in a trial of the OX40 agonist ivuxolimab. The DNA sequence is TGTGCCAGTAGTATAGATGGCGGTGGGACTAGCGGCTACAATGAGCAGTTCTTC. Its coded protein is CASSIDGGGTSGYNEQFF.